Shown below are 30 T cell receptor beta chains from a single sample sequenced in a study of regulatory T cells in long-lasting Graves disease. Building of the TCR beta libraries involved iRepertoire HTBI primers and Arm-PCR of CDR3 regions. Via MiXCR, TCRdb re-called the multiplex PCR reads, giving one row per CDR3 protein. The sample contains roughly 400,000 distinct CDR3 sequences, about 15% of which appear only once. Described time point: newly diagnosed GD, antithyroid drugs for less than 3 months. RNA isolated from PBMCs was used to make the TCR library. This sample was also put to use in a study of T cells in Graves' hyperthyroidism and ophthalmopathy.

The sample in question was peripheral blood mononuclear cells (PBMCs), obtained at new diagnosis, from a patient treated with antithyroid drugs. The receptors originated from a woman aged 40 to 49 with Graves disease.

CDR3 coding DNA: TGTGCCAGCAGCATTCAGGCTTCCTATGGCTACACCTTC. It codes for CASSIQASYGYTF. The chain links TRBV7-2 to TRBJ1-2; D gene uncertain. The germline V gene encodes CDR1 SGHTA and CDR2 FQGNSA. With 5 bases removed from V and 4 bases from J, the gap between germline ends came to 11 bases. The CDR3 sequence is 13 residues long. Full variable domain (rest looked up from reference TRBV7-2 and TRBJ1-2): GAGVSQSPSNKVTEKGKDVELRCDPISGHTALYWYRQSLGQGLEFLIYFQGNSAPDKSGLPSDRFSAERTGGSVSTLTIQRTQQEDSAVYLCASSIQASYGYTFGSGTRLTVV.

This clonotype occurred a few times. The chain uses TRBV3-1 and TRBJ1-5; D ambiguous. The germline CDR1 and CDR2 sequences are LGHDT and YNNKEL (reference sequence). V was shortened by 0 bases and J by 4 bases, with 10 bases between the two germline ends. The CDR3 loop spans 15 amino acids. The CDR3 region is CASSQDGIGNQPQHF. The DNA of the CDR3 is TGTGCCAGCAGCCAAGATGGGATAGGGAATCAGCCCCAGCATTTT.

J is TRBJ1-1 and V is TRBV12-3 or TRBV12-4; D may be TRBD1 (6 bases). Trimming removed 6 bases at V and 4 bases at J, with 12 bases between. The CDR3 sequence is 13 residues long. The CDR3 DNA reads as TGTGCCAGCAGCCTCACAGGGACCACTGAAGCTTTCTTT. Amino acids: CASSLTGTTEAFF.

In its sample, this clonotype was seen many times. The rearrangement uses TRBV30 and TRBJ2-1; TRBD2 matches 9 bases. The germline V gene encodes CDR1 GTSNPN and CDR2 SVGIG (reference sequence). There are 14 residues in the CDR3. The V segment lost 1 base and the J segment 16 bases; nucleotides outside the gene matches: 14. The CDR3 sequence is CAWSGGLAYSNGFF. CDR3 DNA sequence: TGTGCCTGGAGTGGGGGACTAGCTTACTCCAACGGATTCTTC.

This clonotype appeared a few times. CDR3 amino acids: CASSYQLLATTDKEQYF. In nucleotides, the CDR3 is TGTGCCAGCAGTTACCAACTACTAGCTACAACGGATAAGGAGCAGTACTTC. The rearrangement joins TRBV6-4 to TRBJ2-7; D possibly corresponds to TRBD2 (6 bases). This CDR3 is built from 17 residues. The germline V and J ends were trimmed by 5 bases and 7 bases, with 27 bases remaining between them. The germline gives CDR1 MRHNA, CDR2 SNTAGT.

J is TRBJ2-1 and V is TRBV4-3; D may be TRBD2 (6 bases). Germline loops: CDR1 LGHNA, CDR2 YSLEER. The CDR3 runs 16 residues. Between the trimmed V and J ends, which lost 0 bases and 3 bases, there was a span of 12 bases. The CDR3 is CASSQDYLALYNEQFF. The CDR3 nucleotides read TGCGCCAGCAGCCAAGATTATCTAGCGCTCTACAATGAGCAGTTCTTC.

This clonotype was detected ten times or more. The rearrangement uses TRBV12-3 or TRBV12-4 and TRBJ1-2, with D perhaps TRBD1 (6 bases). This CDR3 contains 15 residues. The germline V and J ends were trimmed by 0 bases and 4 bases, with 12 bases remaining between them. In DNA form, the CDR3 reads TGTGCCAGCAGTTTAGCAGGGGGGGGTATCTATGGCTACACCTTC. Amino acids: CASSLAGGGIYGYTF.

The chain combines TRBV20-1 with TRBJ1-6; weak D call: TRBD1 (6 bases). The CDR3 has 16 residues. Per germline, CDR1 DFQATT and CDR2 SNEGSKA (reference sequence). V lost 5 bases and J 10 bases, leaving 24 bases between the germline ends. The CDR3 protein is CSALARGGVVVSPLHF. The CDR3 DNA reads TGCAGTGCTTTGGCCCGGGGGGGCGTGGTGGTGTCACCCCTCCACTTT.

This clonotype was seen many times. The chain carries TRBV25-1 and TRBJ1-2, with D possibly TRBD1 on 6 matching bases. There are 13 residues in the CDR3. CDR1 and CDR2 from the germline V gene are MGHDK and SYGVNS. Between the trimmed V and J ends, which lost 1 base and 10 bases, there was a span of 13 bases. As DNA, the CDR3 is TGTGCCAGCAGTGAATTTGAGGGGGATACCTACACCTTC. Translating it yields CASSEFEGDTYTF.

Ten or more counts support this clonotype. The chain couples TRBV27 to TRBJ2-5; D call uncertain. Germline V gene sequence: CDR1 MNHEY, CDR2 SMNVEV (reference sequence). CDR3 length: 13 amino acids. Deletions cut 3 bases from V and 1 base from J, with 6 bases between. Here the CDR3 DNA reads TGTGCCAGCAGTTTCTCGGTCCAAGAGACCCAGTACTTC. This sequence encodes CASSFSVQETQYF.

This clonotype was observed at least ten times. The genes are TRBV2 and TRBJ1-4; 8 positions agree with TRBD1. This CDR3 has 15 amino acids. CDR1 is SNHLY and CDR2 is FYNNEI in the germline V gene. With V trimmed by 7 bases and J by 5 bases, 9 bases remained unmatched. CDR3 bases: TGTGCCAGCAAGAACCCGGGACAGGCGAATGAAAAACTGTTTTTT. Translation: CASKNPGQANEKLFF.

The chain has TRBV30 and TRBJ1-2, with D hard to call. This CDR3 has 15 amino acids. V was pared by 2 bases and J by 0 bases, with 13 bases between. Germline-derived CDR1 and CDR2 are GTSNPN and SVGIG (reference sequence). CDR3 sequence: CAWSPRSGSNYGYTF. The CDR3 DNA is TGTGCCTGGAGTCCTCGTAGTGGGTCTAACTATGGCTACACCTTC. The variable domain in full, with the rest retrieved from reference TRBV30 and TRBJ1-2, is SQTIHQWPATLVQPVGSPLSLECTVEGTSNPNLYWYRQAAGRGLQLLFYSVGIGQISSEVPQNLSASRPQDRQFILSSKKLLLSDSGFYLCAWSPRSGSNYGYTFGSGTRLTVV.

This clonotype was recorded at least ten times. This chain uses TRBV6-2 or TRBV6-3 with TRBJ1-6; the D is unclear. The CDR3 is 16 residues long. Germline V gene sequence: CDR1 MNHEY, CDR2 SVGEGT. Trimming stripped 4 bases from V and 10 bases from J, with 20 bases between. CDR3 protein: CASSSLNRNIESPLHF. The CDR3 coding sequence is TGTGCCAGCAGTTCCCTTAACCGGAACATAGAATCACCCCTCCACTTT.

This chain links TRBV2 with TRBJ1-2; TRBD1 agrees at 8 bases. V shed 5 bases and J 5 bases; nucleotides not matched to a gene: 7. Germline CDR1 and CDR2: SNHLY and FYNNEI. The CDR3 runs 14 residues. The CDR3 loop is CASSWTGSGYGYTF. In DNA form, the CDR3 reads TGTGCCAGCAGTTGGACAGGGTCCGGATATGGCTACACCTTC.

V and J are TRBV7-9 and TRBJ2-7; 11 bases line up with TRBD2. J lost 0 bases, V lost 7 bases, and 8 bases had no gene match. Germline V gene lookup returns CDR1 SEHNR and CDR2 FQNEAQ (reference sequence). The CDR3 loop spans 16 amino acids. The CDR3 DNA is TGTGCCAGCAATAAAGCGGGGACTAGCGGCTCCTACGAGCAGTACTTC. Its translation is CASNKAGTSGSYEQYF. The whole variable domain, remainder taken from reference TRBV7-9 and TRBJ2-7, is DTGVSQNPRHKITKRGQNVTFRCDPISEHNRLYWYRQTLGQGPEFLTYFQNEAQLEKSRLLSDRFSAERPKGSFSTLEIQRTEQGDSAMYLCASNKAGTSGSYEQYFGPGTRLTVT.

This clonotype was observed many times. The chain links TRBV12-3 or TRBV12-4 to TRBJ2-5, with D possibly TRBD2 on 5 matching bases. Trimming took off 6 bases at V and 0 bases at J, with 11 bases between the two ends. This CDR3 spans 14 amino acids. CDR3 in amino acids: CASSLAGYQETQYF. DNA of the CDR3: TGTGCCAGCAGCTTGGCGGGTTACCAAGAGACCCAGTACTTC.

This clonotype showed up many times. The gene calls are TRBV30 and TRBJ2-1; 7 positions agree with TRBD1. Germline CDR1 reads GTSNPN; CDR2 reads SVGIG (reference sequence). The CDR3 has 13 amino acids. The J segment lost 6 bases and the V segment lost 0 bases, leaving 2 bases of the junction unmatched. The CDR3, as DNA: TGTGCCTGGAGTGTACCAGGGGGCAATGAGCAGTTCTTC. This translates into CAWSVPGGNEQFF.

This clonotype was observed a handful of times. This chain joins TRBV20-1 and TRBJ2-1; D is perhaps TRBD2 (5 bases). The germline CDR1 and CDR2 sequences are DFQATT and SNEGSKA (reference sequence). The CDR3 extends over 15 amino acids. The V end was cut by 3 bases, the J end by 0 bases, with 12 bases between. The CDR3 reads CSARSSTSSYNEQFF. In nucleotides, the CDR3 is TGCAGTGCTAGGTCCTCTACTAGCTCCTACAATGAGCAGTTCTTC.

The chain carries TRBV20-1 and TRBJ2-1; 10 nucleotides match TRBD2. The germline V gene has CDR1 DFQATT and CDR2 SNEGSKA (reference sequence). The CDR3 is 14 amino acids. V trimming: 2 bases; J trimming: 5 bases; junction bases outside the gene matches: 3. This chain's CDR3 is CSARLAGGDNEQFF. The CDR3 region has the DNA TGCAGTGCTAGATTAGCGGGAGGCGACAATGAGCAGTTCTTC.

This clonotype was picked up many times. V gene TRBV9 combines with J gene TRBJ2-7; D perhaps matches TRBD2 (5 bases). Per the germline V gene, CDR1 is SGDLS and CDR2 is YYNGEE. The CDR3 extends over 12 amino acids. V dropped 4 bases and J dropped 3 bases, with 8 bases sitting between them. CDR3 sequence reads: CASSPEGYEQYF. The DNA of the CDR3 is TGTGCCAGCAGCCCCGAGGGCTACGAGCAGTACTTC.

This clonotype showed up many times. The rearrangement links TRBV20-1 to TRBJ2-5; the D gene is possibly TRBD2 (6 bases). Germline-derived CDR1 and CDR2 are DFQATT and SNEGSKA (reference sequence). Trimming removed 2 bases at V and 2 bases at J, with 15 bases between. This CDR3 spans 15 amino acids. The CDR3 protein is CSARILAGSQETQYF. DNA of the CDR3: TGCAGTGCTAGAATACTAGCAGGGAGTCAAGAGACCCAGTACTTC.

About this clonotype: A read error is possible here, since a much larger clone lies one base away. The rearrangement joins TRBV28 to TRBJ1-5; D is ambiguous. The CDR3 has 13 residues. Germline-derived CDR1 and CDR2 are MDHEN and SYDVKM. The CDR3 spells CASTPTYNQPQRF. The CDR3 bases are TGTGCCAGCACCCCGACATATAATCAGCCCCAGCGTTTT.

Details on this clonotype: A read error is likely here: a far larger clone is one base away. V is TRBV2 and J is TRBJ2-3; no clear D gene. With the DNA end fitting TRBJ2-7 better, the J assignment may be wrong. The length of the CDR3 is 11 residues. The germline CDR1 and CDR2 sequences are SNHLY and FYNNEI. The chain's CDR3 is CARSFGAAQYF. CDR3 nucleotides: TGTGCCAGGAGTTTCGGTGCCGCGCAGTACTTC.

This clonotype showed up many times. This chain connects TRBV2 to TRBJ2-4; D remains unclear. V dropped 5 bases and J dropped 6 bases, with 11 bases sitting between them. The germline V gene encodes CDR1 SNHLY and CDR2 FYNNEI. The CDR3 runs 13 residues. The DNA of the CDR3 is TGTGCCAGCAGTAAACAGCAAAGAAACATTCAGTACTTC. Translating it yields CASSKQQRNIQYF.

The V call is TRBV4-2, the J call TRBJ2-1; D not certain. Germline CDR1 LGHNA, CDR2 YNFKEQ. CDR3 size: 14 residues. V gave up 0 bases and J gave up 5 bases, with 8 bases separating them. The CDR3 sequence: CASSQDWADNEQFF. The CDR3 DNA reads TGTGCCAGCAGCCAAGATTGGGCGGACAATGAGCAGTTCTTC.

In its sample, this clonotype was seen many times. The V and J genes are TRBV27 and TRBJ1-1; tentatively, D is TRBD1 (5 bases). The germline V gene encodes CDR1 MNHEY and CDR2 SMNVEV (reference sequence). This CDR3 has 15 amino acids. Trimming removed 6 bases at V and 4 bases at J, with 18 bases between. The CDR3 DNA sequence: TGTGCCAGCAGCCCCGAAAACCCCGGGGGCACTGAAGCTTTCTTT. Translation gives CASSPENPGGTEAFF.

The chain uses TRBV2 and TRBJ2-5; D possibly corresponds to TRBD2 (5 bases). V shed 3 bases and J shed 1 base, with 6 bases lying between them. This CDR3 contains 13 residues. Germline values: CDR1 SNHLY, CDR2 FYNNEI. The CDR3 region has the DNA TGTGCCAGCAGTGAGGAGGCCCAAGAGACCCAGTACTTC. Amino acids: CASSEEAQETQYF.

This clonotype was seen many times. The V gene is TRBV12-3 or TRBV12-4, the J gene TRBJ1-5; D remains unclear. The length of the CDR3 is 14 residues. The ends were cut back, 0 bases at V and 0 bases at J, with 3 bases in the middle. Written as DNA, the CDR3 is TGTGCCAGCAGTTTAGCCTATAGCAATCAGCCCCAGCATTTT. It yields the protein CASSLAYSNQPQHF.

Many counts were recorded for this clonotype. The chain uses TRBV6-1 and TRBJ2-2; no clear D gene. CDR3 length equals 18 residues. With 3 bases removed from V and 1 base from J, the gap between germline ends came to 18 bases. CDR1 is MNHNS and CDR2 is SASEGT in the germline V gene. The CDR3 DNA is TGTGCCAGCAGTGATCACCTGAATAGACTCCTGAACACCGGGGAGCTGTTTTTT. Protein product: CASSDHLNRLLNTGELFF.

Many counts were recorded for this clonotype. This rearrangement joins TRBV6-2 or TRBV6-3 to TRBJ2-1; a weak D match, TRBD1 (5 bases). CDR3 length: 10 residues. V was trimmed by 9 bases and J by 8 bases, leaving 8 bases between them. Germline CDR1 and CDR2: MNHEY and SVGEGT. Here the CDR3 DNA reads TGTGCCAGTGGGGCGTATGAGCAGTTCTTC. Residues: CASGAYEQFF.